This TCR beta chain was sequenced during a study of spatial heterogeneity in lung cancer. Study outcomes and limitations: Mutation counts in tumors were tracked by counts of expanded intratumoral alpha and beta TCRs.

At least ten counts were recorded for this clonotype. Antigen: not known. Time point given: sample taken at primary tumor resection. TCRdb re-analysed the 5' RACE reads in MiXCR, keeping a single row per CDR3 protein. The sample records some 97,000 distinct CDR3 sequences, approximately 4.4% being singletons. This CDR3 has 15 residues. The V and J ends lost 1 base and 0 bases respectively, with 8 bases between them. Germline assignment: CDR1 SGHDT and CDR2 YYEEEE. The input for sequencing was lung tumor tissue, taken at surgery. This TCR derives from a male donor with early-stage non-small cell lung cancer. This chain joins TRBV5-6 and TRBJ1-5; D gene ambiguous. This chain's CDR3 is CASSLTGYSNQPQHF. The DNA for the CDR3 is TGTGCCAGCAGCTTGACTGGGTATAGCAATCAGCCCCAGCATTTT.